Given below is one TCR beta chain in context. These data are taken from a study of blood T cell repertoires in COVID-19. Study-level background: The United States, Italy and Spain provided the acute and convalescent COVID-19 samples.

J lost 1 base, V lost 2 bases, and 16 bases had no gene match. CDR1 is MNHNS and CDR2 is SASEGT in the germline V gene. The CDR3 extends over 20 amino acids. Per the original methods: Amplifying reference gene primers gave estimates of nucleated cell counts. The assay was immunoSEQ multiplex PCR, and TCRdb's table has in-frame clones only and misses some. Clone size and V and J calls were adopted from that table, with D and trimming inferred from the DNA. The table shows around 170,000 clones, with under 85% occurring only once. Sequencing input: peripheral blood. V and J are TRBV6-1 and TRBJ2-4; 8 nucleotides line up with TRBD1. This receptor was obtained from a woman in her thirties or forties with acute or convalescent COVID-19. As DNA, the CDR3 is TGTGCCAGCAGTGAAAGGACCTGGACAGGGAGGAAGGTTGCCAAAAACATTCAGTACTTC. It encodes CASSERTWTGRKVAKNIQYF.